What follows is one T cell receptor beta chain and its context. The antigen this receptor binds is unknown. No base qualities exist here, and no much larger clone lies one base off it. The sample comes from a study of blood T cell repertoires in COVID-19 (dated by TCRdb to 2020 to 2021). As for the study more broadly: Samples from collaborators originated in the United States, Italy and Spain and spanned both the acute and convalescent phases of COVID-19. The material from the prospective study consisted of cDNA or gDNA derived from T cells, B-cell-depleted T cells, or PBMCs. Subjects who had been exposed to COVID-19, were actively infected with it, or had recovered from it provided the deeply sampled blood TCRbeta repertoires that made up the dataset. A freely available public database, intended as a resource for researchers studying the immune response to SARS-CoV-2, is where the repertoires were released. The samples were drawn from the first 160 participants of the ongoing ImmuneRACE study and from 950 to 1,500 subjects provided by 6 global collaborators. Nearly every sample came with metadata listing a de-identified subject ID, COVID-19 status, age in years and sex. HLA class I and class II types, where available, came from metadata supplied by the sample provider rather than from assay-based typing.

Participants in the prospective study were enrolled through a virtual design, were aged roughly 18 to 95 years, and lived in roughly 24 United States geographic areas. In the prospective study, participants were assigned to cohorts based on the clinical history participants reported in a screening survey and a study questionnaire. For ImmuneRACE Cohort 3, a participant was defined as recovered based on two consecutive negative NP/OP PCR tests, clearance by a healthcare professional, or resolution of symptoms. Mobile phlebotomists in the prospective study collected whole blood, serum and a nasopharyngeal or oropharyngeal swab from every participant. Over a roughly 2-month period, participants in the prospective study had the option of providing additional blood draws and questionnaires. Prospective study blood samples were shipped either frozen or at room temperature before DNA extraction. TCRbeta CDR3 regions were amplified from genomic DNA by means of the immunoSEQ Assay, a bias-controlled multiplex PCR. As for the original processing: The number of nucleated cells in each sample was estimated by amplification of reference gene primers within the assay. To quantify the absolute abundance of each unique TCRbeta CDR3 rearrangement, sequence reads were collapsed and filtered. For each sample, productive Simpson clonality was calculated as the square root of Simpson's diversity index over productive rearrangements. TCRdb stores this immuneACCESS table with in-frame sequences only. Part of the clones is absent; in the studies checked, under half of the shortfall reflects unresolved V genes, and no reason is known for the rest. That table furnishes V, J and clone size, whereas the DNA furnished D and trimming. This sample gives about 150,000 clones in total; around 82% of them show up just once. The ten largest clones take up 6% of the sample.

Here is what the overall study found, with its caveats: The quantity of clinical and demographic metadata differed by source and by participant and was supplied without curation.

V lost 4 bases and J lost 7 bases, and the count of bases not matched to a germline gene is 12. Looking up the germline V gene (reference sequence) yields CDR1 SGHNT and CDR2 YYREEE. The CDR3 runs 15 amino acids, cysteine and phenylalanine included. CDR3 DNA only is kept here, 45 bases in frame from base 1. The source material was PBMCs or T cells enriched from blood (not recorded which). The chain is made from TRBV5-4 and TRBJ2-7; TRBD1 agrees with 9 junctional bases. This receptor was taken from a woman in her forties or fifties who had recovered from COVID-19. DNA sequence: TGTGCCAGCAGCCAGAACATACAGGGGGCGCGGGAGCAGTACTTC. Protein translation: CASSQNIQGAREQYF.